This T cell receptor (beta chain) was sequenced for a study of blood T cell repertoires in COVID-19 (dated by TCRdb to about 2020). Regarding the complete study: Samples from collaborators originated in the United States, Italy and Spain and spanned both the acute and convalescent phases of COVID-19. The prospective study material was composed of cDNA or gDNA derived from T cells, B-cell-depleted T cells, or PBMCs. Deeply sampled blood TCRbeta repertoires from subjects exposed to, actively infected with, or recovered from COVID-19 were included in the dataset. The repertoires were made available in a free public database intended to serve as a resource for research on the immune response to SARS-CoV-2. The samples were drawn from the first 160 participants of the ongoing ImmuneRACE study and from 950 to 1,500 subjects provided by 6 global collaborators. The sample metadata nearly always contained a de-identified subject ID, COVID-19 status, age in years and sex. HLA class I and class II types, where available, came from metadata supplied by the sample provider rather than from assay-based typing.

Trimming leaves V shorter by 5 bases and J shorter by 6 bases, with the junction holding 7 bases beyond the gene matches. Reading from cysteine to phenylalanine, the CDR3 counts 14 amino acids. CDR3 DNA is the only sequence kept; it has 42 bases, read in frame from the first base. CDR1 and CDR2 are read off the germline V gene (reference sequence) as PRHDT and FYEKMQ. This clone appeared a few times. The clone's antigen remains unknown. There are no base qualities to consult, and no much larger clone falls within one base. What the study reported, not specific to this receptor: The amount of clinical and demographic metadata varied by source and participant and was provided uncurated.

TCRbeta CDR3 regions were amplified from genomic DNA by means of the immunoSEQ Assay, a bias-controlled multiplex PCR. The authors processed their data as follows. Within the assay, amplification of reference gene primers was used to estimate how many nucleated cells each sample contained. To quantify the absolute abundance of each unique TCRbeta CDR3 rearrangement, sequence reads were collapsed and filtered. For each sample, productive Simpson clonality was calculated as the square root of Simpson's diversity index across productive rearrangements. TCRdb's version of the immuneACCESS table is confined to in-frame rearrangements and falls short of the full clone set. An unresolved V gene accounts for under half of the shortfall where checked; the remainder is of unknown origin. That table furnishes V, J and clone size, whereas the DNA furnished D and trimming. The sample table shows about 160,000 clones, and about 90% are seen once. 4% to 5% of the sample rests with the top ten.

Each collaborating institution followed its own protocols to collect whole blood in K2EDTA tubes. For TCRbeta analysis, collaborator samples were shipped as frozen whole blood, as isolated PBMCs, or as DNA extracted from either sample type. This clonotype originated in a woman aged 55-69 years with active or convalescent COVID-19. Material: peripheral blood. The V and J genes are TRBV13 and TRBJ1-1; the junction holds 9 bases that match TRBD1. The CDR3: CASSAGQGPPEAFF. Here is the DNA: TGTGCCAGCAGCGCGGGACAGGGCCCCCCTGAAGCTTTCTTT.